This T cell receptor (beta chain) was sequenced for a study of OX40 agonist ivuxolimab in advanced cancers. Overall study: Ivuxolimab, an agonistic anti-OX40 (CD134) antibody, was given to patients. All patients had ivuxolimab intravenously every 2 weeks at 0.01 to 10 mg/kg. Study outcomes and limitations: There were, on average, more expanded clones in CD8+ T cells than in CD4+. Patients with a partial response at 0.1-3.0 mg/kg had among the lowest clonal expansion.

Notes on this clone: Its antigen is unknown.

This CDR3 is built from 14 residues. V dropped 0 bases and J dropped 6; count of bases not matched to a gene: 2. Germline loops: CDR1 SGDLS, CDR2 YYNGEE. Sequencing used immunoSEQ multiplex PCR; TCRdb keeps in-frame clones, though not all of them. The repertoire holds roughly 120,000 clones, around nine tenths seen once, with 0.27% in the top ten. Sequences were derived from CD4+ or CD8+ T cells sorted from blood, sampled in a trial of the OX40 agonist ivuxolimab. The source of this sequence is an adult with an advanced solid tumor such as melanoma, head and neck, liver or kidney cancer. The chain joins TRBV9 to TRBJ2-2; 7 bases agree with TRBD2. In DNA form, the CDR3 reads TGTGCCAGCAGCGTAGGACTAGCCGCCGGGGAGCTGTTTTTT. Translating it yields CASSVGLAAGELFF. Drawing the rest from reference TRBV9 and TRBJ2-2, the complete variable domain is DSGVTQTPKHLITATGQRVTLRCSPRSGDLSVYWYQQSLDQGLQFLIQYYNGEERAKGNILERFSAQQFPDLHSELNLSSLELGDSALYFCASSVGLAAGELFFGEGSRLTVL.